At least ten counts were recorded for the clone carrying this TCR beta chain. As yet, its antigen is unknown. The CDR3 has 13 amino acids. V was pared by 4 bases and J by 0 bases, with 6 bases between. Germline-derived CDR1 and CDR2 are MGHRA and YSYEKL. TCRbeta library preparation incorporated unique molecular identifiers. TCRdb ran MiXCR on the PCR reads and lists one entry per CDR3 protein. Altogether 200,000 or so distinct CDR3 sequences are present, 6.3% being singletons, with the ten largest covering just over 4.5%. The data were taken from a study of T-cell reconstitution after alpha-beta-depleted transplantation in children. Study observations and caveats: When one year had passed after transplant, most T-cell counts and diversity came from newly produced T cells.

The clonotype comes from a girl under two years old with combined immunodeficiency, due to receive a stem cell transplant. The V call is TRBV4-1, the J call TRBJ1-1, with D unclear. The sequencing used PBMCs, collected before TCRalphabeta/CD19-depleted stem cell transplant. The CDR3 is CASSPFLNTEAFF. As DNA, the CDR3 is TGCGCCAGCAGCCCTTTCCTGAACACTGAAGCTTTCTTT.